The rows below give T cell receptor beta chains drawn from one sample of a study of blood T cell repertoires in COVID-19. TCRdb's table, derived via immunoSEQ multiplex PCR, lists solely in-frame clones and lacks some. The sample holds about 270,000 clones; 85% to 95% are singletons and the top ten take approximately 3%. The sequencing sample was made of PBMCs or T cells enriched from blood (not recorded which). Every receptor here comes from a middle-aged man who had been exposed to COVID-19. Both conserved end residues are part of each CDR3. A D gene is named only where the DNA matches it firmly. Rows may omit the clone size; those that give it use once, few, many or a size class.

V: TRBV29-1; D: NA; size: NA; J: TRBJ1-2; CDR3: CSVEESRTEGYGYTF; DNA: TGCAGCGTTGAAGAAAGTCGGACAGAAGGCTATGGCTACACCTTC
V: TRBV4-3; D: TRBD2; size: NA; J: TRBJ2-1; CDR3: CASSHFLAGGRNEQFF; DNA: TGCGCCAGCAGCCATTTCCTAGCGGGAGGCCGCAATGAGCAGTTCTTC
V: TRBV30; D: NA; size: NA; J: TRBJ2-7; CDR3: CAYGGRGLYEQYF; DNA: TGTGCCTACGGGGGAAGGGGACTGTACGAGCAGTACTTC
V: TRBV4-1; D: TRBD1; size: NA; J: TRBJ2-7; CDR3: CASSQVGTGIYEQYF; DNA: TGCGCCAGCAGCCAAGTTGGGACAGGAATCTACGAGCAGTACTTC
V: TRBV7-2; D: NA; size: NA; J: TRBJ2-7; CDR3: CASSLFQAGYEQYF; DNA: TGTGCCAGCAGCTTATTTCAAGCGGGCTACGAGCAGTACTTC
V: TRBV7-9; D: NA; size: NA; J: TRBJ2-7; CDR3: CASSLTDEQYF; DNA: TGTGCCAGCAGCTTGACAGACGAGCAGTACTTC
V: TRBV5-6; D: NA; size: NA; J: TRBJ2-2; CDR3: CASSFPSVGGELFF; DNA: TGTGCCAGCAGCTTCCCTAGCGTCGGCGGGGAGCTGTTTTTT
V: TRBV11-3; D: TRBD2; size: NA; J: TRBJ2-3; CDR3: CASSRKLAGGFTDTQYF; DNA: TGTGCCAGCAGCCGAAAACTAGCGGGAGGATTCACAGATACGCAGTATTTT
V: TRBV5-1; D: TRBD1; size: NA; J: TRBJ1-2; CDR3: CASSLEGQVYGYTF; DNA: TGCGCCAGCAGCTTGGAGGGACAGGTCTATGGCTACACCTTC
V: TRBV2; D: TRBD1; size: NA; J: TRBJ2-1; CDR3: CASLRGTNLNEQFF; DNA: TGTGCCAGCCTCAGGGGGACGAACCTCAATGAGCAGTTCTTC
V: TRBV27; D: TRBD2; size: NA; J: TRBJ2-1; CDR3: CASSLGLGVANEQFF; DNA: TGTGCCAGCAGTCTCGGACTAGGAGTAGCAAATGAGCAGTTCTTC
V: TRBV28; D: NA; size: NA; J: TRBJ2-7; CDR3: CASSLSGASAEQYF; DNA: TGTGCCAGCAGTTTGTCAGGGGCCTCTGCCGAGCAGTACTTC
V: TRBV10-2; D: NA; size: NA; J: TRBJ1-3; CDR3: CASSNRDGDTIYF; DNA: TGCGCCAGCAGTAACAGGGATGGGGACACCATATATTTT
V: TRBV5-6; D: TRBD2; size: NA; J: TRBJ2-1; CDR3: CASSPSGRATAFF; DNA: TGTGCCAGCAGCCCTAGCGGGAGGGCCACCGCGTTCTTC
V: TRBV18; D: TRBD2; size: NA; J: TRBJ2-5; CDR3: CASSPYGSGDDYYQETQYF; DNA: TGTGCCAGCTCACCATATGGTAGCGGGGACGATTATTACCAAGAGACCCAGTACTTC
V: TRBV5-4; D: TRBD1; size: once; J: TRBJ1-1; CDR3: CASSPGQGTMNAEAFF; DNA: TGTGCCAGCAGCCCGGGACAGGGGACGATGAACGCTGAAGCTTTCTTT
V: TRBV14; D: TRBD2; size: once; J: TRBJ2-1; CDR3: CASSQDIREGREQFF; DNA: TGTGCCAGCAGCCAAGATATACGGGAGGGCCGGGAGCAGTTCTTC
V: TRBV3-1/TRBV3-2; D: NA; size: NA; J: TRBJ2-7; CDR3: CASSQAVYEQYF; DNA: TGTGCCAGCAGCCAAGCGGTCTACGAGCAGTACTTC
V: TRBV13; D: NA; size: NA; J: TRBJ2-1; CDR3: CASSLGLGVSYNEQFF; DNA: TGTGCCAGCAGCTTAGGCCTAGGTGTGTCCTACAATGAGCAGTTCTTC
V: TRBV7-8; D: TRBD1; size: NA; J: TRBJ2-4; CDR3: CASSLAPGTVKNIQYF; DNA: TGTGCCAGCAGCTTAGCCCCAGGGACAGTCAAAAACATTCAGTACTTC
V: TRBV28; D: NA; size: NA; J: TRBJ2-5; CDR3: CASSFGETQYF; DNA: TGTGCCAGCAGTTTCGGAGAGACCCAGTACTTC
V: TRBV9; D: NA; size: NA; J: TRBJ2-3; CDR3: CASSVRSTSTDTQYF; DNA: TGTGCCAGCAGCGTAAGGAGTACTAGCACAGATACGCAGTATTTT
V: TRBV30; D: NA; size: NA; J: TRBJ1-1; CDR3: CAWKGQTNTEAFF; DNA: TGTGCCTGGAAAGGACAAACGAACACTGAAGCTTTCTTT
V: TRBV19; D: NA; size: NA; J: TRBJ1-4; CDR3: CASSTRTESNEKLFF; DNA: TGTGCCAGTAGTACAAGGACAGAGTCTAATGAAAAACTGTTTTTT
V: TRBV6-5; D: NA; size: NA; J: TRBJ2-7; CDR3: CASSYSQAATYEQYF; DNA: TGTGCCAGCAGTTACTCTCAGGCTGCTACCTACGAGCAGTACTTC
V: TRBV7-9; D: TRBD2; size: NA; J: TRBJ2-2; CDR3: CASRPAGTSDTNTGELFF; DNA: TGTGCCAGCAGGCCGGCAGGAACTAGCGACACGAACACCGGGGAGCTGTTTTTT
V: TRBV15; D: TRBD2; size: NA; J: TRBJ2-7; CDR3: CATKVAGGVYEQYF; DNA: TGTGCCACCAAGGTGGCGGGGGGGGTTTACGAGCAGTACTTC